This T cell receptor beta chain stems from a study of blood T cell repertoires in COVID-19. This CDR3 contains 10 residues. Germline CDR1 and CDR2: ENHRY and SYGVKD. The ends were cut back, 10 bases at V and 6 bases at J, with 7 bases in the middle. Clones were read by immunoSEQ multiplex PCR, and TCRdb kept only the in-frame ones, dropping some. Found here are fewer than 300,000 clones, 80% to 90% of them singletons; the top ten hold roughly 0.8%. This chain joins TRBV10-3 and TRBJ2-1; D not resolved. The sample comprised peripheral blood. This clonotype was sampled from a man aged 30 to 39 with acute or convalescent COVID-19. CDR3 sequence: CATRSNEQFF. In DNA form, the CDR3 reads TGTGCCACCCGTTCCAATGAGCAGTTCTTC.